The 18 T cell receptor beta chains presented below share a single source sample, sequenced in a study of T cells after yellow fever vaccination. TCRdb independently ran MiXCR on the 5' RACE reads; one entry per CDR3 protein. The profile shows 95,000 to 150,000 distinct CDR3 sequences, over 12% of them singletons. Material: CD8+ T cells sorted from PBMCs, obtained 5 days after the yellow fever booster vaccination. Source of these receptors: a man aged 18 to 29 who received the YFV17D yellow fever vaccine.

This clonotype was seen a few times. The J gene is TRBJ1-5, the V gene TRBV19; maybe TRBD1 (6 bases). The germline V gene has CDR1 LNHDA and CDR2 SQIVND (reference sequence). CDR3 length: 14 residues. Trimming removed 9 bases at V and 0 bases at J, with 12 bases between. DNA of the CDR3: TGTGCCAGCCGGACAGAAAATAGCAATCAGCCCCAGCATTTT. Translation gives CASRTENSNQPQHF.

Here the CDR3 reads CASSAGSTTEAFF. CDR3 DNA: TGTGCCAGCAGTGCAGGCAGCACCACTGAAGCTTTCTTT. V gene TRBV6-5 combines with J gene TRBJ1-1; no definite D call. The CDR3 length is 13 residues. V was clipped by 5 bases and J by 4 bases, with 11 bases between them. The germline gives CDR1 MNHEY, CDR2 SVGAGI.

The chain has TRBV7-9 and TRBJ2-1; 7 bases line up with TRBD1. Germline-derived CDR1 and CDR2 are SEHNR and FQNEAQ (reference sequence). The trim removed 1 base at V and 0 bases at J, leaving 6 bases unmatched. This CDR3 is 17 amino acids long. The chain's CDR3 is CASSLVAGDSSYNEQFF. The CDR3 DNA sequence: TGTGCCAGCAGCTTAGTGGCCGGGGACAGCTCCTACAATGAGCAGTTCTTC.

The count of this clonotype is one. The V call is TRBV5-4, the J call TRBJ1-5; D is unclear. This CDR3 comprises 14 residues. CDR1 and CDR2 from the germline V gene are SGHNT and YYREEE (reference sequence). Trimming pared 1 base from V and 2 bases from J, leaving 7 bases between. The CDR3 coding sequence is TGTGCCAGCAGCTTGACGCCCGGCAATCAGCCCCAGCATTTT. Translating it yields CASSLTPGNQPQHF.

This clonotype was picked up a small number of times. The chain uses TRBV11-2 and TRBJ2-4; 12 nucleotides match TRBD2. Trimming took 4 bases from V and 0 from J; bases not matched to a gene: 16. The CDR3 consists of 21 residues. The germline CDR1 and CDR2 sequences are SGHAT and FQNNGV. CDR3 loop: CASSSARNGTSGYLAKNIQYF. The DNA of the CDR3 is TGTGCCAGCAGCTCGGCGCGAAACGGGACTAGCGGGTACCTAGCCAAAAACATTCAGTACTTC.

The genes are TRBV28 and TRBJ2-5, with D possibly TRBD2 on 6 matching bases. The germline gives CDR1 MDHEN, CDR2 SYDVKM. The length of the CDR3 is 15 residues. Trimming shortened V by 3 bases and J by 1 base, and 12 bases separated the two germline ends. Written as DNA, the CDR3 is TGTGCCAGCAGTTTGGTGGCGGGGACCCAAGAGACCCAGTACTTC. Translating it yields CASSLVAGTQETQYF.

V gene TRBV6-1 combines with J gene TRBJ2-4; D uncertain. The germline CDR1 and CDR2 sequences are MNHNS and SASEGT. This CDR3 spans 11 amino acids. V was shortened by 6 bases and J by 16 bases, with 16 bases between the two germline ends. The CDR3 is CASRERVPRYF. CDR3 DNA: TGTGCCAGCAGGGAAAGGGTTCCCCGTTACTTC.

This chain's CDR3 is CASSSYRNEGQFF. The CDR3 bases are TGTGCCAGCAGCTCCTACCGTAACGAGGGGCAGTTCTTC. The rearrangement links TRBV9 to TRBJ2-1; D possibly corresponds to TRBD2 (5 bases). This CDR3 contains 13 residues. The germline gives CDR1 SGDLS, CDR2 YYNGEE. Trimming took 4 bases from V and 12 from J, leaving 17 bases between them.

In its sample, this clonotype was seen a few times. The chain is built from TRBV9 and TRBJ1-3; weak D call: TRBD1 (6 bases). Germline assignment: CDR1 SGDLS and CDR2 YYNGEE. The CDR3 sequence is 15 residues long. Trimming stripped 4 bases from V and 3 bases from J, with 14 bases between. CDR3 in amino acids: CASSPRGADGNTIYF. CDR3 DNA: TGTGCCAGCAGCCCCCGGGGGGCTGATGGAAACACCATATATTTT.

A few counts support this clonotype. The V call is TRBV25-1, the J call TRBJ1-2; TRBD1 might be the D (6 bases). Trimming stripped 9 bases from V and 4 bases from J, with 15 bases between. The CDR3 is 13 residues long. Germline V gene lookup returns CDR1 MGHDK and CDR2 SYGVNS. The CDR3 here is CASWGPGRYGYTF. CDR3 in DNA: TGTGCCAGTTGGGGGCCGGGTCGCTATGGCTACACCTTC.

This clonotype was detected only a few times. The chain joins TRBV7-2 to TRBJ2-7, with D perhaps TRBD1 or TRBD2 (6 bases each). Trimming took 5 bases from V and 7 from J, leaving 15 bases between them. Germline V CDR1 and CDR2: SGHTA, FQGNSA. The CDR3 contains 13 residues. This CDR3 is CASSPSGGGEQYF. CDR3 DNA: TGTGCCAGCAGCCCCAGCGGAGGGGGGGAGCAGTACTTC.

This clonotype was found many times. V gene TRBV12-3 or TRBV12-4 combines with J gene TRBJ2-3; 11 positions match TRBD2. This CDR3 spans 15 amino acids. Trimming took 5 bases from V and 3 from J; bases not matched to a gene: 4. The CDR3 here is CASSGGTSGTDTQYF. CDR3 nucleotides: TGTGCCAGCAGTGGGGGGACTAGCGGAACAGATACGCAGTATTTT.

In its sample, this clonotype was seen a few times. The CDR3 region has the DNA TGTGCCAGCAGTACGGGACAGGACCTGGAAAAACTGTTTTTT. Amino acids: CASSTGQDLEKLFF. V is TRBV27 and J is TRBJ1-4; the match to TRBD1 covers 8 bases. The germline gives CDR1 MNHEY, CDR2 SMNVEV (reference sequence). The CDR3 is 14 amino acids. V trimming: 5 bases; J trimming: 8 bases; junction bases outside the gene matches: 7.

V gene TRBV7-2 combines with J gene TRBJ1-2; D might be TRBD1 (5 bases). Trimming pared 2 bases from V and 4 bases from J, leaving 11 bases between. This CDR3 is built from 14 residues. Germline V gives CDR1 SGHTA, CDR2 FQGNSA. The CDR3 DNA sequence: TGTGCCAGCAGCTTACCCGGGGGGATCTATGGCTACACCTTC. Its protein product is CASSLPGGIYGYTF.

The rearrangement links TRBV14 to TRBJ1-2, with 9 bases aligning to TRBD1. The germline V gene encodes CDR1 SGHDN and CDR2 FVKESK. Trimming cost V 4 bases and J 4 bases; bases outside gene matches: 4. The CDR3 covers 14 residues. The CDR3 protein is CASSLTGGFYGYTF. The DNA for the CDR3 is TGTGCCAGCAGCCTTACAGGGGGCTTCTATGGCTACACCTTC.

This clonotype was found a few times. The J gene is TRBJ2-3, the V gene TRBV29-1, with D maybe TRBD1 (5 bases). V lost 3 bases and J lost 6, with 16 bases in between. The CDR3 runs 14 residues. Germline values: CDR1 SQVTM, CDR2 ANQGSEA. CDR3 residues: CSVDGGAHWDTQYF. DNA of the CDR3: TGCAGCGTTGATGGTGGGGCACACTGGGATACGCAGTATTTT.

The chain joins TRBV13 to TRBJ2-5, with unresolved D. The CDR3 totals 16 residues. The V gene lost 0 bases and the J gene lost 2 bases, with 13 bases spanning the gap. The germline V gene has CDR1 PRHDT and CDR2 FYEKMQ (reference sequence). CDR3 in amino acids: CASSLGLVTLQETQYF. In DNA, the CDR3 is TGTGCCAGCAGCTTAGGTCTCGTTACCCTACAAGAGACCCAGTACTTC.

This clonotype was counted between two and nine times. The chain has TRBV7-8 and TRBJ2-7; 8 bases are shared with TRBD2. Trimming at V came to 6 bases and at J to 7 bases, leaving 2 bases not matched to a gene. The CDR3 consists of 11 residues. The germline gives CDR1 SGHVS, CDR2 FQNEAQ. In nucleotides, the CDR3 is TGTGCCAGCAGAGGACTAGCTGAGCAGTACTTC. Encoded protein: CASRGLAEQYF.